The 14 T cell receptor beta chains below come from one sample, sequenced in a study of OX40 agonist ivuxolimab in advanced cancers. Method: immunoSEQ multiplex PCR; TCRdb's copy keeps in-frame clones and lacks some. The sample lists roughly 92,000 clones; about 90% were seen once. Sequenced here: CD4+ or CD8+ T cells sorted from blood, sampled in a trial of the OX40 agonist ivuxolimab. The receptors were sampled from an adult with an advanced solid tumor such as melanoma, head and neck, liver or kidney cancer.

J is TRBJ1-1 and V is TRBV27; weak D call: TRBD1 (6 bases). Looked up from germline, CDR1 is MNHEY and CDR2 is SMNVEV (reference sequence). The CDR3 extends over 11 amino acids. Deletions cut 8 bases from V and 6 bases from J, with 10 bases between. This CDR3 is CASAEGAEAFF. In nucleotides, the CDR3 is TGTGCCAGCGCCGAGGGGGCTGAAGCTTTCTTT.

The V gene is TRBV5-1, the J gene TRBJ2-5; the match to TRBD1 covers 7 bases. The germline CDR1 and CDR2 sequences are SGHRS and YFSETQ. After removal of 2 bases from V and 3 bases from J, the junction contained 1 base not matched to a gene. This CDR3 has 13 amino acids. The DNA for the CDR3 is TGCGCCAGCAGCTTTGGACAGGAAGAGACCCAGTACTTC. It yields the protein CASSFGQEETQYF.

This sequence joins TRBV27 and TRBJ1-1, with 7 bases lining up with TRBD1. The J segment lost 1 base and the V segment lost 10 bases, leaving 12 bases of the junction unmatched. CDR1 is MNHEY and CDR2 is SMNVEV in the germline V gene (reference sequence). This CDR3 is 15 amino acids long. The CDR3: CATVGSGGENTEAFF. The DNA of the CDR3 is TGTGCCACGGTCGGGTCAGGGGGTGAGAACACTGAAGCTTTCTTT.

The chain carries TRBV5-1 and TRBJ2-2; 7 bases map to TRBD2. Germline CDR1 SGHRS, CDR2 YFSETQ. Trimming cost V 0 bases and J 4 bases; bases outside gene matches: 3. There are 15 residues in the CDR3. The CDR3 DNA is TGCGCCAGCAGCTTGGGCGGGAGTTTCACCGGGGAGCTGTTTTTT. Its protein product is CASSLGGSFTGELFF. The complete variable domain, with remaining parts taken from reference TRBV5-1 and TRBJ2-2, reads KAGVTQTPRYLIKTRGQQVTLSCSPISGHRSVSWYQQTPGQGLQFLFEYFSETQRNKGNFPGRFSGRQFSNSRSEMNVSTLELGDSALYLCASSLGGSFTGELFFGEGSRLTVL.

V usage is TRBV6-5 and J usage is TRBJ2-7, with D tentatively TRBD2 (6 bases). Looked up from germline, CDR1 is MNHEY and CDR2 is SVGAGI. The CDR3 is 15 amino acids. V was pared by 4 bases and J by 1 base, with 14 bases between. DNA for the CDR3: TGTGCCAGCAGTTCAACCGGGACTGGATCCTACGAGCAGTACTTC. Translated: CASSSTGTGSYEQYF.

This clone appeared a few times. The chain recombines TRBV9 with TRBJ1-2; D is ambiguous. The ends were cut back, 3 bases at V and 5 bases at J, with 8 bases in the middle. CDR1 is SGDLS, CDR2 YYNGEE, per germline. CDR3 length: 12 residues. CDR3 DNA sequence: TGTGCCAGCAGCGGCCCCCCTTATGGCTACACCTTC. Residues: CASSGPPYGYTF.

In this sample, this clone turned up a few times. The V call is TRBV7-9, the J call TRBJ1-5; TRBD1 might be the D (5 bases). This CDR3 has 15 residues. Trimming left V 0 bases short and J 5 bases short, with 11 bases between. The germline V gene has CDR1 SEHNR and CDR2 FQNEAQ (reference sequence). The CDR3 nucleotides are TGTGCCAGCAGCTTAGCAGGGGTCTCGTATCAGCCCCAGCATTTT. Its protein product is CASSLAGVSYQPQHF.

The CDR3: CAISESMIGTTQYF. The CDR3 coding sequence is TGTGCCATCAGTGAGTCGATGATCGGGACCACCCAGTACTTC. J is TRBJ2-5 and V is TRBV10-3; the D gene could be TRBD1 or TRBD2 (5 bases each). CDR1 and CDR2 (germline): ENHRY, SYGVKD. Trimming stripped 0 bases from V and 8 bases from J, with 13 bases between. The CDR3 consists of 14 residues.

The genes are TRBV6-1 and TRBJ1-1; D is unclear. The V end was cut by 2 bases, the J end by 8 bases, with 6 bases between. CDR1 and CDR2 (germline): MNHNS, SASEGT. CDR3 size: 11 residues. The CDR3 DNA follows: TGTGCCAGCAGTGAAAGGTTCGAAGCTTTCTTT. Residues: CASSERFEAFF.

The gene calls are TRBV6-1 and TRBJ1-2, with D maybe TRBD1 (5 bases). CDR3 length: 15 residues. Germline values: CDR1 MNHNS, CDR2 SASEGT. The V and J ends lost 7 bases and 0 bases respectively, with 15 bases between them. The CDR3 coding sequence is TGTGCCAGCACCGCCAGGGTCAGGGCTAACTATGGCTACACCTTC. The encoded protein is CASTARVRANYGYTF.

The V and J genes are TRBV5-1 and TRBJ2-7; 11 positions match TRBD2. In germline, CDR1 is SGHRS, CDR2 YFSETQ. The ends lost 1 base at V and 5 bases at J; junction bases unmatched: 5. The CDR3 consists of 15 residues. The CDR3 spells CASSLTSGSTHEQYF. The CDR3 DNA follows: TGCGCCAGCAGCTTGACTAGCGGGAGTACCCACGAGCAGTACTTC.

The rearrangement links TRBV6-6 to TRBJ2-7, with unresolved D. V lost 1 base, J lost 5 bases, and 15 bases lay in between. CDR1 is MNHNY, CDR2 SVGAGI, per germline (reference sequence). The CDR3 is made up of 15 amino acids. This CDR3 is CASSYLSDTRHEQYF. CDR3 coding DNA: TGTGCCAGCAGTTACTTAAGCGACACACGCCACGAGCAGTACTTC.

This chain joins TRBV11-3 and TRBJ2-7; 7 bases align to TRBD2. The CDR3 extends over 16 amino acids. Per the germline V gene, CDR1 is SGHNT and CDR2 is YENEEA. V lost 1 base, J lost 5 bases, and 11 bases stayed unmatched. The CDR3 coding sequence is TGTGCCAGCAGCTTAGCGTTCGGGGGAGGGGTCGACGAGCAGTACTTC. Its translation is CASSLAFGGGVDEQYF.

This clone was recorded only once. This chain connects TRBV7-2 to TRBJ2-7, with 10 bases aligning to TRBD2. The CDR3 runs 15 residues. The junction had 1 base not matched to a gene; V was cut back by 1 base and J by 1 base. Per germline, CDR1 SGHTA and CDR2 FQGNSA. The CDR3 loop is CASSLGAGGSYEQYF. The CDR3 DNA reads TGTGCCAGCAGCTTAGGAGCGGGAGGGTCCTACGAGCAGTACTTC.